Listed below are T cell receptor beta chains from one sample, sequenced in a study of cytomegalovirus exposure and HLA in healthy donors. Using immunoSEQ multiplex PCR, the repertoire was profiled, and TCRdb retains in-frame clones only, with some absent. Of some 150,000 clones listed, about three fifths are singletons. Sequences were obtained from PBMCs. The receptors were gathered from a woman aged 55-69 years in good health and CMV-seropositive. CDR3s include the opening cysteine and the closing phenylalanine or tryptophan. A D gene is named only where the DNA matches it firmly. Rows may omit the clone size; those that give it use once, few, many or a size class.

j_gene: TRBJ2-5
len: 15
d_gene: -
v_gene: TRBV4-3
abundance: -
CDR3nt: TGCGCCAGCAGCCTCACGCGAGAGACTAAAGAGACCCAGTACTTC
CDR3aa: CASSLTRETKETQYF

j_gene: TRBJ1-6
len: 12
d_gene: -
v_gene: TRBV6-5
abundance: -
CDR3nt: TGTGCCAGCAGTACTTCTAATTCACCCCTCCACTTT
CDR3aa: CASSTSNSPLHF

j_gene: TRBJ2-1
len: 14
d_gene: -
v_gene: TRBV7-3
abundance: -
CDR3nt: TGTGCCAGCAGTTATAACCAGGGGTACAATGAGCAGTTCTTC
CDR3aa: CASSYNQGYNEQFF

j_gene: TRBJ2-2
len: 13
d_gene: -
v_gene: TRBV10-1
abundance: -
CDR3nt: TGCGCCAGCAGGGTCGCGGGCACCGGGGAGCTGTTTTTT
CDR3aa: CASRVAGTGELFF

j_gene: TRBJ1-1
len: 15
d_gene: -
v_gene: TRBV28
abundance: -
CDR3nt: TGTGCCAGCAGCCCAGGGTCGGAGCTTTACACTGAAGCTTTCTTT
CDR3aa: CASSPGSELYTEAFF

j_gene: TRBJ2-1
len: 16
d_gene: TRBD2
v_gene: TRBV4-3
abundance: -
CDR3nt: TGCGCCAGCAGCCAAGATTTCCTAGCGGGAGGCAATGAGCAGTTCTTC
CDR3aa: CASSQDFLAGGNEQFF

j_gene: TRBJ2-5
len: 15
d_gene: -
v_gene: TRBV28
abundance: -
CDR3nt: TGTGCCAGCCAAACTGCCGGGAGCCCGGCGGAGACCCAGTACTTC
CDR3aa: CASQTAGSPAETQYF

j_gene: TRBJ2-1
len: 19
d_gene: TRBD1
v_gene: TRBV11-1
abundance: once
CDR3nt: TGTGCCAGCAGCTTAACCAGTTTTTTACGAGGGGGCGGTTACAATGAGCAGTTCTTC
CDR3aa: CASSLTSFLRGGGYNEQFF

j_gene: TRBJ2-7
len: 17
d_gene: TRBD2
v_gene: TRBV7-2
abundance: -
CDR3nt: TGTGCCAGCAGCTTAATTGGAGGGGCTAGCGGGGGCTACGAGCAGTACTTC
CDR3aa: CASSLIGGASGGYEQYF

j_gene: TRBJ2-7
len: 14
d_gene: -
v_gene: TRBV30
abundance: -
CDR3nt: TGTGCCTGGAGTTTGGGGGGATACTCCTACGAGCAGTACTTC
CDR3aa: CAWSLGGYSYEQYF